This entry lists 26 T cell receptor beta chains sequenced from one sample in a study of T cell responses to AZD1222 COVID-19 vaccine. Libraries were prepared by immunoSEQ multiplex PCR; TCRdb keeps only in-frame clonotypes and omits some of them. The repertoire has some 99,000 clones, 88% of them found once; the top ten carry around 13%. The material sequenced was peripheral blood, taken on day 0 of MenACWY control vaccination. These receptors came from an adult in good health.

This rearrangement joins TRBV7-9 to TRBJ1-5; D not resolved. Trimming stripped 2 bases from V and 9 bases from J, with 14 bases between. In germline, CDR1 is SEHNR, CDR2 FQNEAQ (reference sequence). The length of the CDR3 is 14 residues. CDR3 region: CASSLNGVRPPQHF. CDR3 DNA: TGTGCCAGCAGCTTAAACGGAGTCAGACCGCCCCAGCATTTT.

The chain has TRBV6-2 or TRBV6-3 and TRBJ2-5; no clear D. Deletions cut 2 bases from V and 5 bases from J, with 9 bases between. The CDR3 runs to 13 residues. From germline, CDR1 is MNHEY and CDR2 SVGEGT. CDR3 nucleotides: TGTGCCAGCAGTTACCAGTTTTTTGAGACCCAGTACTTC. Translating gives CASSYQFFETQYF.

The chain carries TRBV18 and TRBJ2-4; weak D call: TRBD1 (5 bases). V lost 4 bases to trimming and J lost 0 bases, with 13 bases between them. CDR3 size: 16 residues. Germline V gene data show CDR1 as KGHSH and CDR2 as LQKENI. CDR3 protein: CASSRQRLIAKNIQYF. The CDR3 DNA reads TGTGCCAGCTCACGACAGCGACTGATAGCCAAAAACATTCAGTACTTC.

V gene TRBV3-1 (or the pseudogene TRBV3-2) combines with J gene TRBJ2-7; possible D gene TRBD1, 6 bases. The V and J ends lost 2 bases and 1 base respectively, with 12 bases between them. Per germline, CDR1 LGHDT and CDR2 YNNKEL (reference sequence). This CDR3 is 15 amino acids long. Written as DNA, the CDR3 is TGTGCCAGCAGCCAACCGTTCAGGGGATCCTACGAGCAGTACTTC. It specifies CASSQPFRGSYEQYF.

The rearrangement links TRBV19 to TRBJ2-3, with D maybe TRBD1 (5 bases). The germline V and J ends were trimmed by 3 bases and 4 bases, with 17 bases remaining between them. CDR3 size: 16 residues. Germline V gene sequence: CDR1 LNHDA, CDR2 SQIVND (reference sequence). For the CDR3, the DNA is TGTGCCAGTAGTATTCGAGCAGGGTCGGTGGCAGATACGCAGTATTTT. Translation: CASSIRAGSVADTQYF.

The chain combines TRBV27 with TRBJ2-1, with TRBD2 matching over 14 bases. With V trimmed by 7 bases and J by 6 bases, 2 bases remained unmatched. The CDR3 covers 14 residues. Germline V gene lookup returns CDR1 MNHEY and CDR2 SMNVEV (reference sequence). Written as DNA, the CDR3 is TGTGCCAGCATTGGGACTAGCGGGAGCAATGAGCAGTTCTTC. As protein: CASIGTSGSNEQFF.

V usage is TRBV27 and J usage is TRBJ2-2; 7 nucleotides agree with TRBD1. After removal of 6 bases from V and 1 base from J, the junction contained 2 bases not matched to a gene. CDR1 MNHEY and CDR2 SMNVEV come from the germline V gene (reference sequence). The CDR3 is 14 amino acids. The CDR3 DNA sequence: TGTGCCAGCAGACGACAGGGGAACACCGGGGAGCTGTTTTTT. Its translation: CASRRQGNTGELFF.

The chain uses TRBV20-1 and TRBJ2-7, with D uncertain. In germline, CDR1 is DFQATT, CDR2 SNEGSKA (reference sequence). CDR3 length: 11 residues. V was pared by 2 bases and J by 7 bases, with 9 bases between. In DNA form, the CDR3 reads TGCAGTGCTAGAAGCCCCCGGGAGCAGTACTTC. Translated: CSARSPREQYF.

The chain combines TRBV18 with TRBJ1-2; a possible D gene is TRBD1 (5 bases). The germline V and J ends were trimmed by 2 bases and 4 bases, with 14 bases remaining between them. Germline lookup yields CDR1 KGHSH and CDR2 LQKENI. CDR3 length: 15 residues. CDR3 sequence (DNA): TGTGCCAGCTCACCATTAGTGGCAGGGCCCTATGGCTACACCTTC. The encoded protein is CASSPLVAGPYGYTF.

The chain employs TRBV6-6 and TRBJ2-7; D not certain. Germline-derived CDR1 and CDR2 are MNHNY and SVGAGI (reference sequence). Deletions cut 5 bases from V and 3 bases from J, with 11 bases between. The CDR3 is made up of 13 amino acids. The CDR3 loop is CASSLLLYYEQYF. The CDR3 region has the DNA TGTGCCAGCAGTCTTCTTCTATACTACGAGCAGTACTTC.

This chain connects TRBV29-1 to TRBJ1-4; TRBD1 is a possible D gene (6 bases). The CDR3 covers 14 residues. The V gene lost 4 bases and the J gene lost 7 bases, with 16 bases spanning the gap. Germline assignment: CDR1 SQVTM and CDR2 ANQGSEA. The CDR3 DNA reads TGCAGCGTTGGATTATCGACAGGAGGTGAAAAACTGTTTTTT. Its protein is CSVGLSTGGEKLFF.

The rearrangement uses TRBV7-9 and TRBJ1-4; D gene ambiguous. This CDR3 is 14 amino acids long. Germline V CDR1 and CDR2: SEHNR, FQNEAQ (reference sequence). The V gene lost 2 bases and the J gene lost 4 bases, with 8 bases spanning the gap. The CDR3 here is CASSLTQNNEKLFF. The CDR3, as DNA: TGTGCCAGCAGCTTAACCCAGAATAATGAAAAACTGTTTTTT.

This clone was observed a few times. This chain joins TRBV3-1 (or the pseudogene TRBV3-2) and TRBJ1-2; 7 nucleotides align to TRBD1. Germline CDR1 reads LGHDT; CDR2 reads YNNKEL (reference sequence). This CDR3 comprises 12 residues. J lost 14 bases, V lost 3 bases, and 9 bases had no gene match. CDR3 protein: CASSQGQLGGTF. The CDR3 nucleotides are TGTGCCAGCAGCCAGGGACAGCTAGGTGGGACCTTC.

This chain uses TRBV24-1 with TRBJ1-2, with D possibly TRBD1 on 5 matching bases. The CDR3 runs 13 residues. Trimming took off 6 bases at V and 6 bases at J, with 13 bases between the two ends. From germline, CDR1 is KGHDR and CDR2 SFDVKD. CDR3 bases: TGTGCCACCAGTCTATCCGGGGCGAATGGCTACACCTTC. Its protein product is CATSLSGANGYTF.

The chain links TRBV19 to TRBJ1-5; D remains ambiguous. This CDR3 spans 14 amino acids. V was shortened by 7 bases and J by 4 bases, with 14 bases between the two germline ends. CDR1 is LNHDA and CDR2 is SQIVND in the germline V gene (reference sequence). In DNA form, the CDR3 reads TGTGCCAGTACCTATAGAGCCGGGAATCAGCCCCAGCATTTT. It specifies CASTYRAGNQPQHF.

The chain is built from TRBV6-4 and TRBJ2-3; D is possibly TRBD2 (6 bases). Germline CDR1 reads MRHNA; CDR2 reads SNTAGT. Trimming removed 2 bases at V and 0 bases at J, with 21 bases between. The CDR3 is made up of 19 amino acids. The CDR3 here is CASSDPLRGEGTSTDTQYF. In DNA, the CDR3 is TGTGCCAGCAGTGACCCGCTGCGGGGTGAGGGAACTAGCACAGATACGCAGTATTTT.

The V gene is TRBV5-4, the J gene TRBJ2-1; TRBD2 aligns across 8 bases. The V gene end was trimmed by 6 bases and the J gene end by 7 bases; junction bases not matched to a gene: 6. Germline values: CDR1 SGHNT, CDR2 YYREEE (reference sequence). The CDR3 has 13 residues. CDR3 sequence (DNA): TGTGCCAGCACCGGACTAGCCCAAAATGAGCAGTTCTTC. Its translation: CASTGLAQNEQFF.

The rearrangement uses TRBV5-1 and TRBJ2-1, with 14 nucleotides matching TRBD2. CDR3 size: 15 residues. V was clipped by 4 bases and J by 8 bases; unmatched bases: 5. CDR1 and CDR2 (germline): SGHRS, YFSETQ. DNA of the CDR3: TGCGCCAGCAGCCCGGGGACTAGCGGGGGCCATGAGCAGTTCTTC. It is translated as CASSPGTSGGHEQFF.

The V call is TRBV19, the J call TRBJ2-1; D is ambiguous. CDR1 is LNHDA, CDR2 SQIVND, per germline (reference sequence). The ends were cut back, 1 base at V and 2 bases at J, with 9 bases in the middle. This CDR3 region has 15 residues. CDR3 in amino acids: CASSIAVVAYNEQFF. Here the CDR3 DNA reads TGTGCCAGTAGTATAGCCGTAGTGGCCTACAATGAGCAGTTCTTC.

The chain links TRBV3-1 (or the pseudogene TRBV3-2) to TRBJ1-1; D remains unclear. V gave up 7 bases and J gave up 0 bases, with 12 bases separating them. Germline V gives CDR1 LGHDT, CDR2 YNNKEL (reference sequence). The CDR3 is 14 residues long. CDR3 sequence: CASTLDWVNTEAFF. CDR3 sequence (DNA): TGTGCCAGCACCCTTGACTGGGTGAACACTGAAGCTTTCTTT.

The V gene is TRBV9, the J gene TRBJ1-2; TRBD1 aligns across 7 bases. This CDR3 has 15 amino acids. The V gene end was trimmed by 1 base and the J gene end by 7 bases; junction bases not matched to a gene: 10. Germline V gives CDR1 SGDLS, CDR2 YYNGEE. The CDR3 DNA follows: TGTGCCAGCAGCGTACAGGACAGGCGGGGCTCTGGCTACACCTTC. This encodes CASSVQDRRGSGYTF.

The V call is TRBV7-9, the J call TRBJ1-5, with a possible D match to TRBD1 (5 bases). The CDR3 runs to 15 residues. V was trimmed by 5 bases and J by 3 bases, leaving 14 bases between them. Germline values: CDR1 SEHNR, CDR2 FQNEAQ (reference sequence). The DNA for the CDR3 is TGTGCCAGCAGCCCCGGAGGGGTAGTCAATCAGCCCCAGCATTTT. Its translation: CASSPGGVVNQPQHF. The full variable domain, its missing parts supplied by reference TRBV7-9 and TRBJ1-5, is DTGVSQNPRHKITKRGQNVTFRCDPISEHNRLYWYRQTLGQGPEFLTYFQNEAQLEKSRLLSDRFSAERPKGSFSTLEIQRTEQGDSAMYLCASSPGGVVNQPQHFGDGTRLSIL.

This clone has a handful of counts. The rearrangement links TRBV28 to TRBJ1-5; D is ambiguous. V was trimmed by 7 bases and J by 7 bases, leaving 11 bases between them. CDR1 is MDHEN and CDR2 is SYDVKM in the germline V gene. This CDR3 is built from 12 residues. The CDR3: CASTQPGQPQHF. CDR3 nucleotides: TGTGCCAGCACCCAGCCCGGGCAGCCCCAGCATTTT.

This chain joins TRBV6-2 or TRBV6-3 and TRBJ2-7; 8 bases are a match to TRBD1. J gave up 3 bases and V 6 bases, and 4 bases lay outside the gene matches. The germline V gene has CDR1 MNHEY and CDR2 SVGEGT. The CDR3 runs to 13 residues. This CDR3 reads CASSQQGVYEQYF. CDR3 coding DNA: TGTGCCAGCAGCCAACAGGGGGTCTACGAGCAGTACTTC.

The V call is TRBV5-1, the J call TRBJ2-2; possibly TRBD1 for D (6 bases). Germline lookup yields CDR1 SGHRS and CDR2 YFSETQ. The CDR3 loop spans 17 amino acids. The V end was cut by 2 bases, the J end by 1 base, with 15 bases between. CDR3 amino acids: CASSFPVTGGNTGELFF. The DNA of the CDR3 is TGCGCCAGCAGCTTCCCCGTGACAGGTGGGAACACCGGGGAGCTGTTTTTT.

The chain recombines TRBV27 with TRBJ2-6, with unresolved D. V was pared by 6 bases and J by 8 bases, with 14 bases between. Germline CDR1 is MNHEY and CDR2 is SMNVEV (reference sequence). The CDR3 loop spans 14 amino acids. This chain's CDR3 is CASSPSGLSNVLTF. The CDR3 DNA reads TGTGCCAGCAGCCCTTCCGGTTTGTCCAACGTCCTGACTTTC.